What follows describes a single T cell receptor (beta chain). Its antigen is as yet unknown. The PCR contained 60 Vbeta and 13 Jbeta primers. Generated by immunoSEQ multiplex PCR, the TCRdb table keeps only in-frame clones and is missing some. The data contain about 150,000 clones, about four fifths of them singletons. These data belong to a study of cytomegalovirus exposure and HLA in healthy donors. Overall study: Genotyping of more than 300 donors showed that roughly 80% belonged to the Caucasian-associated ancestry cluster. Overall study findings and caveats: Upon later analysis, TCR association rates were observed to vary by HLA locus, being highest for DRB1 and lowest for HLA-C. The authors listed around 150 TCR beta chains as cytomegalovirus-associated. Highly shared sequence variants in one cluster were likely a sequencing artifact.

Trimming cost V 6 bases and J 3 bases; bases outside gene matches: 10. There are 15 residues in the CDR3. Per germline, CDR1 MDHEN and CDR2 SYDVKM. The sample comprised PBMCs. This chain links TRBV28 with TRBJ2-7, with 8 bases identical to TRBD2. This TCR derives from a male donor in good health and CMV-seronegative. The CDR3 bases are TGTGCCAGCAGACGCGGGGCGGGAGGAGTCTACGAGCAGTACTTC. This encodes CASRRGAGGVYEQYF.